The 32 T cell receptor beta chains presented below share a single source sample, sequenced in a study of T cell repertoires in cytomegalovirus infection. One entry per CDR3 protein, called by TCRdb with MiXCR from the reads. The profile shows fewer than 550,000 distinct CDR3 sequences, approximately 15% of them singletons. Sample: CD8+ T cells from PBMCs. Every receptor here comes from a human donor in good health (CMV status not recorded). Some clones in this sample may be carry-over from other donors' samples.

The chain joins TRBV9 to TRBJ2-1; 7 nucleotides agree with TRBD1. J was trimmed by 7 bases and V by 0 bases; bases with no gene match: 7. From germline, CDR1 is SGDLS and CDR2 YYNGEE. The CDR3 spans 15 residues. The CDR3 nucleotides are TGTGCCAGCAGCGTAGGGGCGGACAGGAATAATGAGCAGTTCTTC. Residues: CASSVGADRNNEQFF.

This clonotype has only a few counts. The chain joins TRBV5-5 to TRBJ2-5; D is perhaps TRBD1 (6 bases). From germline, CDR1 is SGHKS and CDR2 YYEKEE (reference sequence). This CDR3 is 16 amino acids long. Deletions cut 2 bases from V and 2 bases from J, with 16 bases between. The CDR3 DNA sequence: TGTGCCAGCAGCTTTACAACGACAGGAACGCAAGAGACCCAGTACTTC. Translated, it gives CASSFTTTGTQETQYF.

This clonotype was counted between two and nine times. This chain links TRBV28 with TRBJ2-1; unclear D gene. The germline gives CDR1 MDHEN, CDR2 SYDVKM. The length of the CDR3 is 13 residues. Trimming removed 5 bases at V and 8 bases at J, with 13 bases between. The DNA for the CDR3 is TGTGCCAGCAGTCCTTGGGGTGGGGATGAGCAGTTCTTC. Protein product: CASSPWGGDEQFF.

CDR3 sequence reads: CASSLAGLGLQPQHF. DNA of the CDR3: TGTGCCAGCAGCTTAGCCGGGTTGGGGCTTCAGCCCCAGCATTTT. V and J are TRBV7-9 and TRBJ1-5; possibly TRBD1 for D (5 bases). CDR3 size: 15 residues. V gave up 0 bases and J gave up 6 bases, with 12 bases separating them. Per the germline V gene, CDR1 is SEHNR and CDR2 is FQNEAQ (reference sequence).

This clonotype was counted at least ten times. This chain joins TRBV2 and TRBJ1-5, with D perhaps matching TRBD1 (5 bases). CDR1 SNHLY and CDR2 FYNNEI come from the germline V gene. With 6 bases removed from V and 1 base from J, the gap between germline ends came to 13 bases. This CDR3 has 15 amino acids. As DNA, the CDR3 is TGTGCCAGCAGCCACAGGCGGGGGAGCAATCAGCCCCAGCATTTT. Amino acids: CASSHRRGSNQPQHF.

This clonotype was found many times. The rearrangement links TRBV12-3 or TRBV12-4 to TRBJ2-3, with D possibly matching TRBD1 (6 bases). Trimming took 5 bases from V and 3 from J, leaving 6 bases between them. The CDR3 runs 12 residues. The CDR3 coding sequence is TGTGCCAGCAGTGGACAGACAGATACGCAGTATTTT. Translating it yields CASSGQTDTQYF.

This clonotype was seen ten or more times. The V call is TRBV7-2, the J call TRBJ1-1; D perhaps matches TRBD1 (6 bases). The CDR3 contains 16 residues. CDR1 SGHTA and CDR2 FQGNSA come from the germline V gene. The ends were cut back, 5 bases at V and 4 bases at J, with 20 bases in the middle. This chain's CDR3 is CASSPLANGGTTEAFF. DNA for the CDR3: TGTGCCAGCAGCCCACTGGCTAACGGGGGCACCACTGAAGCTTTCTTT.

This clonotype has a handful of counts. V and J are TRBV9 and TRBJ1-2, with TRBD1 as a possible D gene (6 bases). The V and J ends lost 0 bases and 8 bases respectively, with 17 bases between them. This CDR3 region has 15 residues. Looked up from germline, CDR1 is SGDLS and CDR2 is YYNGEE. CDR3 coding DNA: TGTGCCAGCAGCGTAGGATTGGCAGGGGCACGAGGCTACACCTTC. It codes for CASSVGLAGARGYTF. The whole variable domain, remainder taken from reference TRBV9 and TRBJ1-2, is DSGVTQTPKHLITATGQRVTLRCSPRSGDLSVYWYQQSLDQGLQFLIQYYNGEERAKGNILERFSAQQFPDLHSELNLSSLELGDSALYFCASSVGLAGARGYTFGSGTRLTVV.

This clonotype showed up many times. The CDR3, as DNA: TGTGCCAGCGCCGGTGGGGCAGATACGCAGTATTTT. Translation gives CASAGGADTQYF. This chain joins TRBV27 and TRBJ2-3; D ambiguous. Deletions cut 8 bases from V and 4 bases from J, with 10 bases between. The V gene's germline CDR1 is MNHEY and CDR2 SMNVEV (reference sequence). CDR3 length: 12 residues.

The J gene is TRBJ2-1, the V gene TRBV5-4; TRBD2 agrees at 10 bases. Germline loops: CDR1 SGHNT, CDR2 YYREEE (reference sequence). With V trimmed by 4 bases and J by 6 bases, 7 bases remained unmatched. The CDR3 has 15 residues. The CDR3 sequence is CASSALAGDGNEQFF. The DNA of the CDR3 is TGTGCCAGCAGCGCTCTAGCGGGGGACGGCAATGAGCAGTTCTTC.

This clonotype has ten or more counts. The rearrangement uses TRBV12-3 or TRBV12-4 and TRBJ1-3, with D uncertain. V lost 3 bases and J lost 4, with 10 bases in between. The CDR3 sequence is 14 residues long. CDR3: CASSFSERGNTIYF. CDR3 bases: TGTGCCAGCAGTTTTAGTGAAAGAGGAAACACCATATATTTT.

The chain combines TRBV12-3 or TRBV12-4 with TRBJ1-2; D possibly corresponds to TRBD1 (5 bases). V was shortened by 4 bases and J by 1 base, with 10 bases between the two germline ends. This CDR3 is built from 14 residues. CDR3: CASSSLTDNYGYTF. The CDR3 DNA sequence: TGTGCCAGCAGTTCACTGACAGATAACTATGGCTACACCTTC.

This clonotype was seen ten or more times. The CDR3 sequence is CASSLGTGGLSKNIQYF. The DNA of the CDR3 is TGTGCCAGCAGCTTAGGTACAGGGGGCTTGAGCAAAAACATTCAGTACTTC. V usage is TRBV11-2 and J usage is TRBJ2-4, with 9 positions matching TRBD1. Looked up from germline, CDR1 is SGHAT and CDR2 is FQNNGV. The CDR3 covers 17 residues. V lost 1 base, J lost 3 bases, and 7 bases stayed unmatched.

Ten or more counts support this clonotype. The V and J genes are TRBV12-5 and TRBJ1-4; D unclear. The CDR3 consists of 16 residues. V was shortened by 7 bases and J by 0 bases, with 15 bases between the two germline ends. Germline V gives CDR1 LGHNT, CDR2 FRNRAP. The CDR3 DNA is TGTGCTAGTGCCGACTATGGGTCCTCAACTAATGAAAAACTGTTTTTT. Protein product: CASADYGSSTNEKLFF.

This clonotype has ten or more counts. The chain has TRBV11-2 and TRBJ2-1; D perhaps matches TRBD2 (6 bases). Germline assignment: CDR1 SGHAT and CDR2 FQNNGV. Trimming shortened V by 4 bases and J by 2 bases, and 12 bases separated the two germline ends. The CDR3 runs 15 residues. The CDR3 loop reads CASSSRLDTYNEQFF. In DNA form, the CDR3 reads TGTGCCAGCAGCTCCCGACTAGACACCTACAATGAGCAGTTCTTC.

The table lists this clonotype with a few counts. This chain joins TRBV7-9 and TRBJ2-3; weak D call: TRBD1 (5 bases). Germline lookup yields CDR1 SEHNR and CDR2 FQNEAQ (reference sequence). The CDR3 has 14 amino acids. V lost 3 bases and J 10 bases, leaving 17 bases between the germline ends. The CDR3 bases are TGTGCCAGCAGCTTCGGGCAGGGTGCCGGTGCGCAGTATTTT. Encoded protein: CASSFGQGAGAQYF.

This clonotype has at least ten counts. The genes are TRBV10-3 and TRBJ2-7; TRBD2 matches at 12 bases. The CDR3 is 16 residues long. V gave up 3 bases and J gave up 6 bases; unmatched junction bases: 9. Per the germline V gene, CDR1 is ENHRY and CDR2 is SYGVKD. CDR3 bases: TGTGCCATCAGTGAACTCACTAGCGGGAGGAGCAGCGAGCAGTACTTC. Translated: CAISELTSGRSSEQYF.

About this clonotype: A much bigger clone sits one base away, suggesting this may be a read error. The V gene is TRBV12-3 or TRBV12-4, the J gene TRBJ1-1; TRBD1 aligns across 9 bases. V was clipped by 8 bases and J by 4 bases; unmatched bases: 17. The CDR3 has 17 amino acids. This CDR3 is CASLPSIQGAIGTEAFF. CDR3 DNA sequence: TGTGCCAGCCTACCCTCTATACAGGGGGCTATCGGCACTGAAGCTTTCTTT.

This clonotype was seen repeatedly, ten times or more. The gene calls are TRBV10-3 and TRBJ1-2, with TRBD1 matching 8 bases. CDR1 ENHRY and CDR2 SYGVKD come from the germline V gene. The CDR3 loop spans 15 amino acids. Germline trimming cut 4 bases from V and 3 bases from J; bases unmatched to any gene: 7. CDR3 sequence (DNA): TGTGCCATCAGTGTCGGGACAGGATCGGACTATGGCTACACCTTC. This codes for CAISVGTGSDYGYTF.

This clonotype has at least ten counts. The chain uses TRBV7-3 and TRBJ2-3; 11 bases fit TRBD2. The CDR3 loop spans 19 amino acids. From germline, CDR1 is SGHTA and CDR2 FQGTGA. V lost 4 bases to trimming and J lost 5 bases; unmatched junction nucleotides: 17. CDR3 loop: CASSSATSGTGRVRDTQYF. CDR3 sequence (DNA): TGTGCCAGCAGCTCCGCGACTAGCGGGACAGGACGGGTACGAGATACGCAGTATTTT.

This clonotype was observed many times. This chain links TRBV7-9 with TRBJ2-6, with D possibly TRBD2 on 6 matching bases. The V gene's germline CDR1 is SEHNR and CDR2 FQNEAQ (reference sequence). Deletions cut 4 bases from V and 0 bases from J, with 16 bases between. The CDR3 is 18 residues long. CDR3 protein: CASSSTRWEDSGANVLTF. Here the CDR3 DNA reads TGTGCCAGCAGCTCCACACGATGGGAGGACTCTGGGGCCAACGTCCTGACTTTC.

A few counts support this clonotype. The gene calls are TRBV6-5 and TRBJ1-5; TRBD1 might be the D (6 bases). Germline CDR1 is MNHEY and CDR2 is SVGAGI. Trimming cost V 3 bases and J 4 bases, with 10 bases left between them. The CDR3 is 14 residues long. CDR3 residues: CASSYAGVNQPQHF. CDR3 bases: TGTGCCAGCAGTTATGCAGGGGTAAATCAGCCCCAGCATTTT.

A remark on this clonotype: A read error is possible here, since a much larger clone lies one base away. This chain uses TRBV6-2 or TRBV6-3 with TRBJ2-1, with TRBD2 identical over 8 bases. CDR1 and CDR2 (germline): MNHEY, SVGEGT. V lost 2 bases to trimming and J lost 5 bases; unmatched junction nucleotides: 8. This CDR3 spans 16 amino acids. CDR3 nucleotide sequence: TGTGCCAGCAGTTACATGCACACGGGGGGGGACAATGAGCAGTTCTTC. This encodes CASSYMHTGGDNEQFF.

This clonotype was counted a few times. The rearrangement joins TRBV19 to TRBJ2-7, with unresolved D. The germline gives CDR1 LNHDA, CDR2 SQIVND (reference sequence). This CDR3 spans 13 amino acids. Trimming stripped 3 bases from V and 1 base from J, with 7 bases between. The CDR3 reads CASSISYSYEQYF. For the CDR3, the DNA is TGTGCCAGTAGTATCTCGTATTCCTACGAGCAGTACTTC.

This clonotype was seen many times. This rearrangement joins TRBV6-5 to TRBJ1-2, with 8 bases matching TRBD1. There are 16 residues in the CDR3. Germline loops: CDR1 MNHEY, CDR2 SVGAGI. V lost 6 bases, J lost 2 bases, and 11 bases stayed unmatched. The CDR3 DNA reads TGTGCCAGCAGCCGGGACAGGTCCTCAAGGAACTATGGCTACACCTTC. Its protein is CASSRDRSSRNYGYTF.

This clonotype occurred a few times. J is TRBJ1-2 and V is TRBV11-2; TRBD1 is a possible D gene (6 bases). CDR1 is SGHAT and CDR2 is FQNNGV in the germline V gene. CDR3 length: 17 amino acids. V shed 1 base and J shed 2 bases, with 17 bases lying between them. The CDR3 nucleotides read TGTGCCAGCAGCTTAGCGGGACAAGCACCACCGAACTATGGCTACACCTTC. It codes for CASSLAGQAPPNYGYTF. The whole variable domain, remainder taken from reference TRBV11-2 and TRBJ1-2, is EAGVAQSPRYKIIEKRQSVAFWCNPISGHATLYWYQQILGQGPKLLIQFQNNGVVDDSQLPKDRFSAERLKGVDSTLKIQPAKLEDSAVYLCASSLAGQAPPNYGYTFGSGTRLTVV.

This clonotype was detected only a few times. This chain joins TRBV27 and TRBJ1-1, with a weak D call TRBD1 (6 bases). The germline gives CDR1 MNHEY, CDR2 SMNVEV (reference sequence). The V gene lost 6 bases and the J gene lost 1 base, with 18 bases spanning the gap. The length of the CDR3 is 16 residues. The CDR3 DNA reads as TGTGCCAGCAGCCTCACTCCGGGGGGCAGGAACACTGAAGCTTTCTTT. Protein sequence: CASSLTPGGRNTEAFF.

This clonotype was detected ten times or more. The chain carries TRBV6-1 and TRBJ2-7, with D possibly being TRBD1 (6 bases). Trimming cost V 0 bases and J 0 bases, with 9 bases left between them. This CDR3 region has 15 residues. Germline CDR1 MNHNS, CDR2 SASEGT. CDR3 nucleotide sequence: TGTGCCAGCAGTGAAGCGAAGGACAGCTCCTACGAGCAGTACTTC. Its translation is CASSEAKDSSYEQYF.

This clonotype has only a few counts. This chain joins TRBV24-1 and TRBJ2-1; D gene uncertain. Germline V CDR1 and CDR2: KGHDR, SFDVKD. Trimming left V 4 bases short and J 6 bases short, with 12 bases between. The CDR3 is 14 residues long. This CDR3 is CATSDVVERNEQFF. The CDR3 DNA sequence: TGTGCCACCAGTGACGTCGTGGAGCGCAATGAGCAGTTCTTC.

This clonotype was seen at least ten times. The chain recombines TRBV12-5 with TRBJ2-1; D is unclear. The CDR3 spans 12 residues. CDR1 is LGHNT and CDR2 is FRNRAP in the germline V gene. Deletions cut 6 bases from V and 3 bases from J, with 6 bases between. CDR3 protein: CASGVNYNEQFF. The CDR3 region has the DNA TGTGCTAGTGGGGTAAACTACAATGAGCAGTTCTTC.

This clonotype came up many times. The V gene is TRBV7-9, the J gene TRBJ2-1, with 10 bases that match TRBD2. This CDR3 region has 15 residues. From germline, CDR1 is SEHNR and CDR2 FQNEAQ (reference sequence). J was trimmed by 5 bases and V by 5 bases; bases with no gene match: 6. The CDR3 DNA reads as TGTGCCAGCAGCCCTAGCGGGAGAACGCACAATGAGCAGTTCTTC. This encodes CASSPSGRTHNEQFF.

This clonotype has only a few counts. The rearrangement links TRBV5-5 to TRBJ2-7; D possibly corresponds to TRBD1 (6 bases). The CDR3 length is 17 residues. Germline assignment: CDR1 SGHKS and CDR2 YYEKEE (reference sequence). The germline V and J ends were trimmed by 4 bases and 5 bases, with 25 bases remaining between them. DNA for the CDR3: TGTGCCAGCAGCCGAGGGGACGTGAACAGGGTGCGGCACGAGCAGTACTTC. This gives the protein CASSRGDVNRVRHEQYF.